The following is a T cell receptor (beta chain) sequence with its context. No antigen is known for it. Within one base of it there is no much larger clone, and no base qualities were kept. The entry originates in a study of cytomegalovirus exposure and HLA in healthy donors (TCRdb year 2017). In terms of the full investigation: According to a later analysis, the roughly 120 validation repertoires were produced on the same platform as the 666 repertoires of the first cohort. The aim of the study was to test whether cataloging public T cell receptors could identify signatures of past pathogen exposure. A separate validation cohort of approximately 120 different subjects was used in addition to the roughly 620-subject first cohort. To predict cytomegalovirus infection status, the study brought together high-throughput TCR immunosequencing, statistical association of individual TCRs with disease status, and machine learning.

The donors belonged to the validation cohort of over a hundred subjects, which was separate from the approximately 700-subject first cohort. The paper as a whole reports these results and caveats: The study gave a list of some 150 TCR beta chains associated with cytomegalovirus. It was suggested by the authors that the approach could potentially be generalized to other disease states and immunological phenotypes. The validation cohort had no HLA typing available for a later analysis, so co-occurrence within that cohort was assessed over all 120 or so repertoires. The classifier was reported to diagnose cytomegalovirus status with high specificity and sensitivity in both the original cohort and the validation cohort. In vitro tests confirmed that a few of the cytomegalovirus-associated TCR beta chains recognize cytomegalovirus antigens. A later analysis found that TCRs clustered in the first cohort also tended to co-occur in the 130 or so validation repertoires, with 94% of cluster scores above 0. While some public TCRs were present in many individuals, most TCR sequences turned up only very rarely across donors.

Libraries came from the immunoSEQ multiplex PCR assay. The authors processed their data as follows. A statistical classification framework was developed to diagnose cytomegalovirus status using the catalog of TCR beta chain sequences. TCRdb carries this immuneACCESS record with in-frame sequences only. Its versions omit some clonotypes, under half of them owing to an unresolved V gene in the studies checked, with the rest unexplained. V, J and clone size derive from that table, while D and trimming were established from the DNA sequence. Across this sample there are 130,000 or so clones, with roughly 89% seen only once. The top ten hold about 3.7% of the sample. The cysteine opens and the phenylalanine closes a CDR3 of 20 amino acids. Only the CDR3 part of the read is kept: 60 bases, read in frame from the first base. Relative to germline, V is missing 0 bases and J is missing 4 bases, with 16 bases of the junction outside any gene match. CDR1 and CDR2, per the germline V gene, are SGHRS and YFSETQ.

The chain is encoded by TRBV5-1 joined to TRBJ1-2; the central 12 bases match TRBD1. Sequenced input: PBMCs. The TCR comes from a man aged 25 to 40 in good health and CMV-seronegative. The DNA reads as follows: TGCGCCAGCAGCTTGGTCGGTGGCGGGACAGGGGGCGATCCGGCCTATGGCTACACCTTC. Its protein is CASSLVGGGTGGDPAYGYTF.